Shown below are 11 T cell receptor beta chains from a single sample sequenced in a study of T cell responses to AZD1222 COVID-19 vaccine. The assay was immunoSEQ multiplex PCR, and TCRdb's table has in-frame clones only and misses some. The table lists about 110,000 clones, about 91% of them singletons. Material: peripheral blood, obtained 28 days after the second AZD1222 dose. All receptors come from an adult who received the AZD1222 COVID-19 vaccine.

The chain is built from TRBV7-8 and TRBJ1-2; 7 nucleotides line up with TRBD1. Losses at the gene ends were 0 bases for V and 2 bases for J; bases not matched to a gene: 6. Germline CDR1 is SGHVS and CDR2 is FQNEAQ. This CDR3 is built from 16 residues. The CDR3 is CASSLARTGLNYGYTF. DNA for the CDR3: TGTGCCAGCAGCTTAGCGAGGACAGGCCTGAACTATGGCTACACCTTC.

This chain uses TRBV7-2 with TRBJ1-1, with 7 bases identical to TRBD1. Germline V gene data show CDR1 as SGHTA and CDR2 as FQGNSA. The length of the CDR3 is 14 residues. J gave up 2 bases and V 6 bases, and 6 bases lay outside the gene matches. Here the CDR3 reads CASSLTGLNTEAFF. CDR3 coding DNA: TGTGCCAGCAGTTTGACAGGGCTTAACACTGAAGCTTTCTTT.

The genes are TRBV9 and TRBJ2-2; 9 bases map to TRBD2. The junction had 13 bases not matched to a gene; V was cut back by 0 bases and J by 1 base. CDR1 and CDR2 (germline): SGDLS, YYNGEE. This CDR3 has 20 residues. DNA for the CDR3: TGTGCCAGCAGCGTAGAAGCGGGAGGCCACCAAGAGCGGAACACCGGGGAGCTGTTTTTT. Its protein product is CASSVEAGGHQERNTGELFF.

CDR3 DNA sequence: TGTGCCACCAGCGTCGCGAGGGGCCGGTCCTACGAGCAGTACTTC. Protein: CATSVARGRSYEQYF. The chain employs TRBV15 and TRBJ2-7; D may match TRBD1 or TRBD2 (5 bases each). With 5 bases removed from V and 1 base from J, the gap between germline ends came to 15 bases. The germline V gene has CDR1 LNHNV and CDR2 YYDKDF (reference sequence). This CDR3 is built from 15 residues.

The chain joins TRBV6-5 to TRBJ1-5, with a possible D match to TRBD1 (6 bases). Trimming took off 6 bases at V and 5 bases at J, with 11 bases between the two ends. CDR1 is MNHEY and CDR2 is SVGAGI in the germline V gene. The CDR3 contains 13 residues. CDR3 DNA sequence: TGTGCCAGCAGAATTGACAGGTATCAGCCCCAGCATTTT. Protein: CASRIDRYQPQHF.

The V call is TRBV27, the J call TRBJ2-1; TRBD2 aligns across 11 bases. V shed 2 bases, J shed 4 bases, and the junction held 7 bases outside the gene matches. The CDR3 spans 17 residues. Germline V lookup: CDR1 MNHEY, CDR2 SMNVEV (reference sequence). The CDR3: CASSLSAGTSGYNEQFF. CDR3 sequence (DNA): TGTGCCAGCAGTTTAAGTGCAGGGACTAGCGGTTACAATGAGCAGTTCTTC.

V gene TRBV7-4 combines with J gene TRBJ1-5; 8 nucleotides align to TRBD1. The CDR3 covers 14 residues. CDR1 and CDR2 from the germline V gene are SGHVT and SQSDAQ. V trimming: 7 bases; J trimming: 1 base; junction bases outside the gene matches: 3. CDR3 loop: CASTTGGSNQPQHF. The CDR3 nucleotides are TGTGCCAGCACCACAGGGGGGAGCAATCAGCCCCAGCATTTT.

CDR3 in amino acids: CASSINRDYEQYF. The CDR3 DNA reads TGTGCCAGTAGTATTAACCGGGACTACGAGCAGTACTTC. The V call is TRBV19, the J call TRBJ2-7, with D perhaps TRBD2 (5 bases). CDR1 is LNHDA and CDR2 is SQIVND in the germline V gene (reference sequence). CDR3 length equals 13 residues. V was clipped by 3 bases and J by 3 bases, with 9 bases between them.

The rearrangement joins TRBV30 to TRBJ2-7, with D unclear. Trimming cost V 3 bases and J 9 bases, with 18 bases left between them. The germline gives CDR1 GTSNPN, CDR2 SVGIG (reference sequence). The CDR3 loop spans 13 amino acids. CDR3 loop: CAWRTSGVQMQYF. CDR3 nucleotides: TGTGCCTGGAGGACGTCTGGGGTCCAAATGCAGTACTTC.

The chain links TRBV30 to TRBJ2-7; D not certain. Trimming took 3 bases from V and 4 from J, leaving 10 bases between them. Germline V gene sequence: CDR1 GTSNPN, CDR2 SVGIG (reference sequence). The CDR3 sequence is 12 residues long. The CDR3 loop reads CAWSRIPYEQYF. The CDR3 DNA sequence: TGTGCCTGGAGCAGGATCCCTTACGAGCAGTACTTC.

This chain links TRBV6-6 with TRBJ1-1; D is undetermined. V was clipped by 5 bases and J by 2 bases, with 9 bases between them. In germline, CDR1 is MNHNY, CDR2 SVGAGI (reference sequence). This CDR3 region has 13 residues. CDR3 sequence reads: CASSRIPNTEAFF. As DNA, the CDR3 is TGTGCCAGCAGTAGAATACCAAACACTGAAGCTTTCTTT.